This T cell receptor beta chain was sequenced during a study of blood T cell repertoires in COVID-19. As for the study in general: COVID-19 samples, acute and convalescent, were from the United States, Italy and Spain. T cells, B-cell-depleted T cells, or PBMCs supplied cDNA or gDNA.

V lost 5 bases and J lost 2; bases outside the gene matches: 3. CDR1 is SGHNT, CDR2 YENEEA, per germline. There are 13 residues in the CDR3. Sequencing used immunoSEQ multiplex PCR; TCRdb keeps in-frame clones, though not all of them. Among 540,000 or so clones listed, roughly 89% were seen once. The Seattle patients joined while their infection was active and were tracked longitudinally afterward. The specimen was peripheral blood. The rearrangement links TRBV11-3 to TRBJ2-7, with 7 bases matching TRBD1. This clonotype originated in a woman in her forties or fifties with COVID-19, enrolled during active disease. The CDR3 protein is CASSRDSAYEQYF. The CDR3 nucleotides read TGTGCCAGCAGCCGGGACAGCGCCTACGAGCAGTACTTC.